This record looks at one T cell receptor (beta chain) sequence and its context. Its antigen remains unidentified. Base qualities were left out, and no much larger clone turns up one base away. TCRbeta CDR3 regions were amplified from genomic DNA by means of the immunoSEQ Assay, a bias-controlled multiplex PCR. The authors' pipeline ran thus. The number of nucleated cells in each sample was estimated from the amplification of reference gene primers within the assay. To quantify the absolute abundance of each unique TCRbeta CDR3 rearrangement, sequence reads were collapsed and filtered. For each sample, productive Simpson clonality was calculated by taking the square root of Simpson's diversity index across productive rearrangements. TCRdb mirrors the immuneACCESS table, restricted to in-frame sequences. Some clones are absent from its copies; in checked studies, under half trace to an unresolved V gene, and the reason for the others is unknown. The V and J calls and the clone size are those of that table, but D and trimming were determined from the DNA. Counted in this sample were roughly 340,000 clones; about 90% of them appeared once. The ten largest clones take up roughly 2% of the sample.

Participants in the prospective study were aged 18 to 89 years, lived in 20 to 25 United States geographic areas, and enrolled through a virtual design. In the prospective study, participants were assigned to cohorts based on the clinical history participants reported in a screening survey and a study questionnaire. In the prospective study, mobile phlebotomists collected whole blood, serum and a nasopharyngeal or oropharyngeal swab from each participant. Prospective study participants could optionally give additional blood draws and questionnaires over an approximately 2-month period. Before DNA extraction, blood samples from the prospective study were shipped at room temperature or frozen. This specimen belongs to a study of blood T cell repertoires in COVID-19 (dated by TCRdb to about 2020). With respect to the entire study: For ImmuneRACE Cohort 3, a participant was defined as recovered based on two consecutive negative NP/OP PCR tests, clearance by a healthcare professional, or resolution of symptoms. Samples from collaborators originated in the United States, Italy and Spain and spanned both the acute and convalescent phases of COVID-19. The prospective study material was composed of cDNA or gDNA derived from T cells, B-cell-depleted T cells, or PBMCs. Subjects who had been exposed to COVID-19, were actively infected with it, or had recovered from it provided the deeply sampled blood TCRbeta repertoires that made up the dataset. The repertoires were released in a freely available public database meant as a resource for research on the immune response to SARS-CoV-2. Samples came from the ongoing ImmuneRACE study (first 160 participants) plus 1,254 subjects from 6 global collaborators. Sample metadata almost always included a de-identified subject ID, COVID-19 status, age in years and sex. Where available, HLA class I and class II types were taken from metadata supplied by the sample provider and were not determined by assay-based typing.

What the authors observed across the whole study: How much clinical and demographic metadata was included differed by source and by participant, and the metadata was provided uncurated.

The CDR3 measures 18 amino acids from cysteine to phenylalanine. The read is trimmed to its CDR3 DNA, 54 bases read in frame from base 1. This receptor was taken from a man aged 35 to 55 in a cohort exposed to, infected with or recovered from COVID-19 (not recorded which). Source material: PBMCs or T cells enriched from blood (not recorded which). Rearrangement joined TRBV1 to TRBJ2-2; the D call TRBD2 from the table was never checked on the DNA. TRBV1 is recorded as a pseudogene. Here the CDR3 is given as CTSSLLGLAGESTGELFF. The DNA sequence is TGCACCAGCAGTCTCCTTGGGCTAGCGGGAGAGAGCACCGGGGAGCTGTTTTTT.